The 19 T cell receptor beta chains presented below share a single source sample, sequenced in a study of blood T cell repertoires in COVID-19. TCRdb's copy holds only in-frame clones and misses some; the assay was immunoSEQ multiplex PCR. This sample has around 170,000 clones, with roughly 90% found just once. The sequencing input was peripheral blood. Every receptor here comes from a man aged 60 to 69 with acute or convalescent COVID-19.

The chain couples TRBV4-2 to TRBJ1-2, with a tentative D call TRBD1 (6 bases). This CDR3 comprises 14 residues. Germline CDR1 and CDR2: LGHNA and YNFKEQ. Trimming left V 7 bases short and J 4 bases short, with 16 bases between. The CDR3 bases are TGTGCCAGCACCCTTACGACAGGCTCCTATGGCTACACCTTC. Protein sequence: CASTLTTGSYGYTF.

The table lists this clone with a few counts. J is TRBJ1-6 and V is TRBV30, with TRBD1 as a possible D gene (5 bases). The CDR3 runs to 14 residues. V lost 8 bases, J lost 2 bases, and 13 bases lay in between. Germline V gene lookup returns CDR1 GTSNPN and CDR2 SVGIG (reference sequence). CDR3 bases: TGTGCCGCAACGGGGGTCGCCTATAATTCACCCCTCCACTTT. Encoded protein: CAATGVAYNSPLHF.

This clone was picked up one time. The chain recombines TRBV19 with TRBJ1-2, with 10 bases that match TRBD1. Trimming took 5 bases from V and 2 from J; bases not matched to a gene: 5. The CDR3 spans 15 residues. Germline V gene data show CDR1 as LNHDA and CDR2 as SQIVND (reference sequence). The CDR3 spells CASSRTGGGNYGYTF. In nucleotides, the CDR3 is TGTGCCAGTAGTCGGACAGGGGGAGGGAACTATGGCTACACCTTC.

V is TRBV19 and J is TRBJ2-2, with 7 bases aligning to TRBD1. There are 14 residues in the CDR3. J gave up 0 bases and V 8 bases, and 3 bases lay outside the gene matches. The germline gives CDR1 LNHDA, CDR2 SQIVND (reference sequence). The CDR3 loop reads CASGQVANTGELFF. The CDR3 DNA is TGTGCCAGTGGACAGGTCGCGAACACCGGGGAGCTGTTTTTT.

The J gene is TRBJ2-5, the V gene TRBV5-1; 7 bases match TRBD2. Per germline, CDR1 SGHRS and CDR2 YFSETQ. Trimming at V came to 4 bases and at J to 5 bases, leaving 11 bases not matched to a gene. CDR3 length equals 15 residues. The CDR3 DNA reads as TGCGCCAGCAGCCCAGGACTGGGGGAGGGGGAGACCCAGTACTTC. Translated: CASSPGLGEGETQYF. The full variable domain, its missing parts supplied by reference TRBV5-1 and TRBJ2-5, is KAGVTQTPRYLIKTRGQQVTLSCSPISGHRSVSWYQQTPGQGLQFLFEYFSETQRNKGNFPGRFSGRQFSNSRSEMNVSTLELGDSALYLCASSPGLGEGETQYFGPGTRLLVL.

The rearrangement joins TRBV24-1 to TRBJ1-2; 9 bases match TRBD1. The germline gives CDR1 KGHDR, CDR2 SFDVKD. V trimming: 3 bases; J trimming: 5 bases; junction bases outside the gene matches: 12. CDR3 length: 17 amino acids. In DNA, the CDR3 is TGTGCCACCAGTGATCCGGACAGGGGCGTTTTTGGATATGGCTACACCTTC. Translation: CATSDPDRGVFGYGYTF.

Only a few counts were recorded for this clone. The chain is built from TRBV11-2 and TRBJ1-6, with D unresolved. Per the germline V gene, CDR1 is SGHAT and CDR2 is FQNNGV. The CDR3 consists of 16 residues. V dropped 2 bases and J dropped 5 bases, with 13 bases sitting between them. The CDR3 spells CASSLSWQRDNSPLHF. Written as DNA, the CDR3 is TGTGCCAGCAGCTTATCGTGGCAGCGAGATAATTCACCCCTCCACTTT.

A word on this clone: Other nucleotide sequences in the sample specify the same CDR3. CDR3 loop: CASSLGSGGSNQPQHF. CDR3 bases: TGCGCCAGCAGCTTGGGCTCAGGGGGTAGCAATCAGCCCCAGCATTTT. The chain employs TRBV5-1 and TRBJ1-5; 7 nucleotides align to TRBD1. V shed 0 bases, J shed 0 bases, and the junction held 3 bases outside the gene matches. Germline assignment: CDR1 SGHRS and CDR2 YFSETQ. This CDR3 has 16 residues. Drawing the rest from reference TRBV5-1 and TRBJ1-5, the complete variable domain is KAGVTQTPRYLIKTRGQQVTLSCSPISGHRSVSWYQQTPGQGLQFLFEYFSETQRNKGNFPGRFSGRQFSNSRSEMNVSTLELGDSALYLCASSLGSGGSNQPQHFGDGTRLSIL.

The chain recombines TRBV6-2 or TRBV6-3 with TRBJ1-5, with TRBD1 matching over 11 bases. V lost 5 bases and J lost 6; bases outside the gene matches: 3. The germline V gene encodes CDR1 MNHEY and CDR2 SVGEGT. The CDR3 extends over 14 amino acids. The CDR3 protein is CASSGQGASQPQHF. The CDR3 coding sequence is TGTGCCAGCAGTGGACAGGGGGCTAGTCAGCCCCAGCATTTT.

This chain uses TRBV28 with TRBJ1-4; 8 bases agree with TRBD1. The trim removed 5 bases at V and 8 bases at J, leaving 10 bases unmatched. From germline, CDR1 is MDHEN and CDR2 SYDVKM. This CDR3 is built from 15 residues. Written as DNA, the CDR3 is TGTGCCAGCAGTGCCGGACAGGGCGGAGGCGAAAAACTGTTTTTT. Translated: CASSAGQGGGEKLFF.

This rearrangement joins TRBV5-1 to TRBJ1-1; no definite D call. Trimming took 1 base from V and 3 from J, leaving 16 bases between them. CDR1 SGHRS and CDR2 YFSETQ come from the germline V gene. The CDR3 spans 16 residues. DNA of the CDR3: TGCGCCAGCAGCTTGCTAGTCGGCGGCCGGGACACTGAAGCTTTCTTT. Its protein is CASSLLVGGRDTEAFF.

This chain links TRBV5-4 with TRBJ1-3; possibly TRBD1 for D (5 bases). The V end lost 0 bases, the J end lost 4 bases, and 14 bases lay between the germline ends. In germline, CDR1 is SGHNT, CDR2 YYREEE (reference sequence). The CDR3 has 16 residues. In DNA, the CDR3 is TGTGCCAGCAGCTTGGGGCAGGGACTTTCAGGAAACACCATATATTTT. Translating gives CASSLGQGLSGNTIYF.

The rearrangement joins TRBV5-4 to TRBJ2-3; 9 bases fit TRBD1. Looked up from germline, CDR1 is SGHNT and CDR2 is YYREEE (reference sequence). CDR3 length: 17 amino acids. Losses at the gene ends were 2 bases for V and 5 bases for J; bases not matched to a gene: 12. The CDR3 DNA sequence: TGTGCCAGCAGCTTTAGAATGGACAGGGGAATTAAAGATACGCAGTATTTT. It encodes CASSFRMDRGIKDTQYF.

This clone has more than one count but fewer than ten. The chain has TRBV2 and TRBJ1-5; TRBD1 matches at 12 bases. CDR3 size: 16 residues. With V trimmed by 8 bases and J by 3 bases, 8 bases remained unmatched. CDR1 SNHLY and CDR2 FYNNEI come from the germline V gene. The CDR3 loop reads CASGGGTGGFNQPQHF. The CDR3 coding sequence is TGTGCCAGCGGGGGAGGGACAGGGGGCTTCAATCAGCCCCAGCATTTT.

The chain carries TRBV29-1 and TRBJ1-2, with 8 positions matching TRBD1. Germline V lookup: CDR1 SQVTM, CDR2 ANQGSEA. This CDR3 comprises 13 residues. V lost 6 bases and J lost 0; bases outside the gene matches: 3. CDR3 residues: CSVPGGPNYGYTF. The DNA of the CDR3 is TGCAGCGTCCCAGGGGGCCCTAACTATGGCTACACCTTC.

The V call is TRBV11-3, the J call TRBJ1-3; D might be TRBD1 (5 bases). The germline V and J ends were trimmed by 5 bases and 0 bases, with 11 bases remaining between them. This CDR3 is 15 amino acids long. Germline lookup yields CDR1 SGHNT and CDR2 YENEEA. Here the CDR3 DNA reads TGTGCCAGCAGCAAAGACAGTGGCTCTGGAAACACCATATATTTT. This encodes CASSKDSGSGNTIYF.

CDR3 coding DNA: TGTGCCAGTAGTAGTACACGGAGCTCCTACGAGCAGTACTTC. Encoded protein: CASSSTRSSYEQYF. The genes are TRBV19 and TRBJ2-7; no reliable D call. Germline-derived CDR1 and CDR2 are LNHDA and SQIVND (reference sequence). Trimming took off 4 bases at V and 0 bases at J, with 10 bases between the two ends. The CDR3 is 14 amino acids.

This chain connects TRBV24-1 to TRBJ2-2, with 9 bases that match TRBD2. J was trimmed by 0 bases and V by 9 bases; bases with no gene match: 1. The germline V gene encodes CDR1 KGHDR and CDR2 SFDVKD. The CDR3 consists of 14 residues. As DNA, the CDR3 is TGTGCCACCGGACTAGCGACGAACACCGGGGAGCTGTTTTTT. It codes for CATGLATNTGELFF.

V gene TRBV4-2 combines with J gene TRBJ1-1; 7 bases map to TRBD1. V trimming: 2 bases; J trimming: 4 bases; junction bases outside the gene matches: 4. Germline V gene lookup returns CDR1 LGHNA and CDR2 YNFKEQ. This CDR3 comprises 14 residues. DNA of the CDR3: TGTGCCAGCAGCCAACGACAGGGCTTCACTGAAGCTTTCTTT. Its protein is CASSQRQGFTEAFF.